These 2 T cell receptor beta chains came from one sample sequenced in a study of blood T cells in healthy people across ages. It was with a sample-barcoded 5' primer and a J-beta primer mix that a second PCR of roughly 7 to 12 cycles was run. A single record per CDR3 protein comes from TCRdb applying MiXCR to the 5' RACE reads. The sample carries some 760,000 distinct CDR3 sequences, around 25% recorded once. These data also formed part of another study, on T cells of mothers and their children.

Sequencing input: blood. The receptors shown here come from a boy aged 5 to 17 in good health.

This clonotype was recorded a few times. The V and J genes are TRBV24-1 and TRBJ1-1; no clear D. This CDR3 is built from 11 residues. CDR1 is KGHDR, CDR2 SFDVKD, per germline. Between the trimmed V and J ends, which lost 6 bases and 8 bases, there was a span of 9 bases. CDR3 nucleotides: TGTGCCACCAGTTTAGGAGCCGAAGCTTTCTTT. Residues: CATSLGAEAFF.

The chain has TRBV5-1 and TRBJ2-6, with D hard to call. The CDR3 length is 14 residues. Germline V CDR1 and CDR2: SGHRS, YFSETQ. V was shortened by 5 bases and J by 2 bases, with 8 bases between the two germline ends. In DNA, the CDR3 is TGCGCCAGCAGTGGGTCGACTGGGGCCAACGTCCTGACTTTC. Protein: CASSGSTGANVLTF.